A selection of T cell receptor beta chains follows, all from one sample in a study of cytomegalovirus exposure and HLA in healthy donors. The method was immunoSEQ multiplex PCR; TCRdb's version includes in-frame clones alone and lacks a portion of them. The sample has some 140,000 clones, over 70% seen once. The sequencing sample was made of PBMCs. All receptors come from a young man in good health and CMV-seronegative. CDR3s include the opening cysteine and the closing phenylalanine or tryptophan. The order of the fields is D gene, clone size, J gene, V gene, CDR3 DNA, CDR3 protein. The D gene is left open where the match is weak. Clone size appears in some rows only: once, few, many, or a class for an expanded clone.

TRBD1 | . | TRBJ1-2 | TRBV4-3 | TGCGCCAGCAGCCAAGAAACAGGGGCGTATGGCTACACCTTC | CASSQETGAYGYTF
. | . | TRBJ2-7 | TRBV27 | TGTGCCAGCGCTTACCGGGAGTCCTACGAGCAGTACTTC | CASAYRESYEQYF
TRBD1 | . | TRBJ2-3 | TRBV5-1 | TGCGCCAGCAGCATCATAAGGACAGGGGGGCAAGATACGCAGTATTTT | CASSIIRTGGQDTQYF
. | . | TRBJ2-7 | TRBV7-2 | TGTGCCAGCAGCCTACCGGGGTTTACAAAGCAGTACTTC | CASSLPGFTKQYF
. | . | TRBJ1-1 | TRBV5-1 | TGCGCCAGCAGCTTAATTACAGGAGTCAGCACTGAAGCTTTCTTT | CASSLITGVSTEAFF
. | once | TRBJ1-1 | TRBV6-5 | TGTGCCAGCAGTGGCGCTCACCGAGGTGAAGCTTTCTTT | CASSGAHRGEAFF
. | . | TRBJ1-1 | TRBV29-1 | TGCAGCGTTGAAGGGGGTAGGGGTGAAGCTTTCTTT | CSVEGGRGEAFF
. | . | TRBJ1-1 | TRBV20-1 | TGCAGTGCTTACGGGGAGACTGAAGCTTTCTTT | CSAYGETEAFF
TRBD1 | . | TRBJ2-7 | TRBV29-1 | TGCAGCGTTTCACCGGGACAGTTAAGCTCCTACGAGCAGTACTTC | CSVSPGQLSSYEQYF
. | . | TRBJ2-1 | TRBV10-3 | TGTGCCATTGCGGACTCTTACAATGAGCAGTTCTTC | CAIADSYNEQFF
TRBD1 | . | TRBJ1-1 | TRBV19 | TGTGCCAGTAGTATGCGGGGGGGACAGTACATAGAAGCTTTCTTT | CASSMRGGQYIEAFF
TRBD1 | . | TRBJ2-7 | TRBV2 | TGTGCCAGCAGTGGTCGACAGGGGTCTTACGAGCAGTACTTC | CASSGRQGSYEQYF
. | few | TRBJ2-1 | TRBV23-1 | TGCGCCAGCAGTCAATCCCCCCGCCCCGAAGGGGGTGAGCAGTTCTTC | CASSQSPRPEGGEQFF
TRBD1 | . | TRBJ2-7 | TRBV19 | TGTGCCAGTAGTCCGACAGGGAGTATCTACGAGCAGTACTTC | CASSPTGSIYEQYF
TRBD1 | . | TRBJ2-2 | TRBV4-1 | TGCGCCAGCAGCCACGACAGGGGGCTCACCGGGGAGCTGTTTTTT | CASSHDRGLTGELFF
. | . | TRBJ1-5 | TRBV28 | TGTGCCAGCAGCCGGCGGCTGATTAGCAATCAGCCCCAGCATTTT | CASSRRLISNQPQHF
TRBD1 | . | TRBJ2-7 | TRBV27 | TGTGCCGTCAAGCGACCTGGGACAGGTTACGAGCAGTACTTC | CAVKRPGTGYEQYF
TRBD2 | . | TRBJ2-5 | TRBV10-3 | TGTGCCATCACCCCGGGACTAAATCACCAAGAGACTCAGTACTTC | CAITPGLNHQETQYF
TRBD1 | . | TRBJ2-7 | TRBV5-1 | TGCGCCAGCTCATACCCCAACAGGGGAACCTACGAGCAGTACTTC | CASSYPNRGTYEQYF
. | . | TRBJ1-4 | TRBV11-1 | TGTGCCAGCGGGCCTGAGGGATTATCAGCTAATGAAAAACTGTTTTTT | CASGPEGLSANEKLFF
. | . | TRBJ1-4 | TRBV7-8 | TGTGCCAGCAGCCTCAATGGCGGGGCGGTGTGGCGGAATTTAACTAATGAAAAACTGTTTTTT | CASSLNGGAVWRNLTNEKLFF
. | once | TRBJ1-2 | TRBV19 | TGTGCCAGTAGTATGACAGGCTATGGCTACACCTTC | CASSMTGYGYTF
TRBD2 | . | TRBJ2-1 | TRBV25-1 | TGTGCCAGCAGTCCAGGACTAGAAGGGCATCGGTTCTTC | CASSPGLEGHRFF